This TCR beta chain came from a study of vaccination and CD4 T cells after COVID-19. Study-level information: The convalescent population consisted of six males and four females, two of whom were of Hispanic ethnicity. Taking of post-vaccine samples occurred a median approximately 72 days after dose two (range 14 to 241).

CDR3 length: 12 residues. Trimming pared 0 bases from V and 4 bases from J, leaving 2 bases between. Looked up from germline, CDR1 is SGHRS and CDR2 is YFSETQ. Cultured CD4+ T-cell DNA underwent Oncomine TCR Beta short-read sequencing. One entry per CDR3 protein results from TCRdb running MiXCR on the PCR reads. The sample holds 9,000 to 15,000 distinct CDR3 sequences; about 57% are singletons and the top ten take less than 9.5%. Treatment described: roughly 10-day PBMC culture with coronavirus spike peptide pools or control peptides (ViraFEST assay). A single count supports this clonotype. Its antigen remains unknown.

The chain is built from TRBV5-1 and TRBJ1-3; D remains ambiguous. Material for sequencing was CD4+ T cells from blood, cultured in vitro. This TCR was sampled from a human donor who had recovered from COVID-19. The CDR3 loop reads CASSLAGNTIYF. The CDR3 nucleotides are TGCGCCAGCAGCTTGGCAGGAAACACCATATATTTT.